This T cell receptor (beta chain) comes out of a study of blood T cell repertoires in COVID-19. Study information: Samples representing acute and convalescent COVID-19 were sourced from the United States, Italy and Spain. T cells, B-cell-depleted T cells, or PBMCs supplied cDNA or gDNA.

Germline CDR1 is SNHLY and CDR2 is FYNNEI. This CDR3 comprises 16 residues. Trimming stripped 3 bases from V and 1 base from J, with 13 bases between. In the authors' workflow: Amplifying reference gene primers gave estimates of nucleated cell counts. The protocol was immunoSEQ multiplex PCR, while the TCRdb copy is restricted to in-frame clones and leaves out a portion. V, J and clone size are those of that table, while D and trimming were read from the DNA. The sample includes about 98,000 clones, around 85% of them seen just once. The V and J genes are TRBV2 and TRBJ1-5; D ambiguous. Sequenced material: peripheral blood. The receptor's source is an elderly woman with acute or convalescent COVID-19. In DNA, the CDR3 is TGTGCCAGCAGTGAGGAACCGGCCGGGAGCAATCAGCCCCAGCATTTT. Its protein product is CASSEEPAGSNQPQHF.